This TCR beta chain was found in a study of persistence of HIV-infected CD4 T cells. The libraries were made with immunoSEQ version 4 in survey mode. The data were produced by immunoSEQ multiplex PCR, yet TCRdb's version contains in-frame clones alone and is incomplete. The sample gives some 30,000 clones, around 82% of which show up once; roughly 0.8% is in the top ten. Germline assignment: CDR1 SEHNR and CDR2 FQNEAQ (reference sequence). V gave up 5 bases and J gave up 2 bases, with 16 bases separating them. This CDR3 region has 16 residues. This clone was found a few times. Its antigen is still unknown. Lysates of CMV-infected fibroblasts at 8 to 10 ug/mL stimulated these cells. Sorted nonresponding memory CD4+ T cells were CD40L-negative, CD69-negative, CD45RO-high.

The rearrangement links TRBV7-9 to TRBJ1-3; D might be TRBD1 (5 bases). The receptor was isolated from an adult woman with HIV who was CMV-seropositive. This specimen was CD4+ T cells sorted from PBMCs after approximately 20-hour stimulation, taken from a patient who received antiretroviral therapy. The CDR3 bases are TGTGCCAGCAGCACGCGAGACAGAATTGCTGGAAACACCATATATTTT. The encoded protein is CASSTRDRIAGNTIYF.